This record looks at one T cell receptor beta chain sequence and its context. The CDR3 is made up of 13 amino acids. Germline assignment: CDR1 SQVTM and CDR2 ANQGSEA. V was cut by 4 bases and J by 6 bases, with 13 bases left in between. This entry comes from a study of blood T cell repertoires in COVID-19. Study as a whole: PBMCs, B-cell-depleted T cells, or T cells were the source of the cDNA or gDNA that made up the material.

Methods used by the authors: Estimation of nucleated cell counts relied on the amplification of reference gene primers. Data came from immunoSEQ multiplex PCR; TCRdb stores just in-frame clones and leaves some out. The V and J calls and clone size are taken from that table; D and trimming were inferred from the DNA. This sample yields more than 85,000 clones, of which about 75% are seen a single time; about a sixth belongs to the top ten. The V call is TRBV29-1, the J call TRBJ2-1; D remains unclear. The TCR was taken from a woman of 80 years or more with active or convalescent COVID-19. Sequenced input: peripheral blood. For the CDR3, the DNA is TGCAGCGTTGTACCCAGGTTTGGCAATGAGCAGTTCTTC. Residues: CSVVPRFGNEQFF.